This T cell receptor (beta chain) was sequenced during a study of blood T cell repertoires in COVID-19. Germline assignment: CDR1 MNHEY and CDR2 SVGAGI. The V gene lost 8 bases and the J gene lost 4 bases, with 12 bases spanning the gap. This CDR3 region has 13 residues. Clones were sequenced by immunoSEQ multiplex PCR, and TCRdb holds only the in-frame ones, with some missing. Counted here are around 82,000 clones, over 75% occurring once; the ten biggest clones make up 8.5% to 10%. The sequenced material came from peripheral blood. This clonotype was obtained from a man aged 45-65 years with COVID-19, enrolled during active disease. The gene calls are TRBV6-5 and TRBJ1-3; TRBD1 might be the D (6 bases). Here the CDR3 DNA reads TGTGCCAGCCAGAGGGGGGGAGGAAACACCATATATTTT. The encoded protein is CASQRGGGNTIYF.